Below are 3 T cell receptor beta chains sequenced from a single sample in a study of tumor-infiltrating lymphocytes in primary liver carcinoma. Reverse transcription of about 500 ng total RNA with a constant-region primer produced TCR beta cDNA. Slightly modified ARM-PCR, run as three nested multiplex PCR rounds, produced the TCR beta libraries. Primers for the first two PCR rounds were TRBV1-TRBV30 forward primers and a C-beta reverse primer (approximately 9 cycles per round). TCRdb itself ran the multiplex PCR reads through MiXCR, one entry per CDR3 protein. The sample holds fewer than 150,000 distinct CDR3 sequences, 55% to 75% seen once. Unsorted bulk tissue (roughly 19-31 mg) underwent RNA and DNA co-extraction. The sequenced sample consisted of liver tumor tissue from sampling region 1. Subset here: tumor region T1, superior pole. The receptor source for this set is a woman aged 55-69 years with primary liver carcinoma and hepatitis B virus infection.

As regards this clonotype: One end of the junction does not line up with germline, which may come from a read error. CDR3 region: CASSLAWTSGLEDIQYF. The CDR3 DNA is TGTGCAAGCAGCTTAGCCTGGACTAGCGGCCTTGAGGACATTCAGTACTTC. The rearrangement uses TRBV5-5 and TRBJ2-4, with 10 positions matching TRBD2. Looked up from germline, CDR1 is SGHKS and CDR2 is YYEKEE (reference sequence). The CDR3 loop spans 17 amino acids.

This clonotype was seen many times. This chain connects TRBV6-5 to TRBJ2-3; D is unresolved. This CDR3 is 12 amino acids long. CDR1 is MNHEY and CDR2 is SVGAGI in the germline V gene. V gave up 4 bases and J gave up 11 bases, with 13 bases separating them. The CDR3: CASSSLSARQYF. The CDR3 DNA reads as TGTGCCAGCAGTTCCCTCAGCGCAAGGCAGTATTTT.

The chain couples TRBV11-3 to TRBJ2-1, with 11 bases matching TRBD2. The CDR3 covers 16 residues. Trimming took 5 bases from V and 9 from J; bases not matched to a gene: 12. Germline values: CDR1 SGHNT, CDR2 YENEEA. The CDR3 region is CASSLELAGAGSEQFF. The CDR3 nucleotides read TGTGCCAGCAGCCTCGAACTAGCGGGAGCGGGCAGTGAGCAGTTCTTC.